The present TCR beta chain was sequenced within a study of T cell clones after liver transplantation. Turning to the study itself: Post-transplant blood was tracked for graft-donor-reactive T cell clones identified in a pre-transplant mixed lymphocyte reaction. Findings and caveats of the study: Small, mixed patient groups and varying post-transplant times limit these conclusions.

The CDR3 consists of 14 residues. V lost 3 bases, J lost 1 base, and 9 bases lay in between. Germline CDR1 reads SEHNR; CDR2 reads FQNEAQ (reference sequence). Sequencing used immunoSEQ multiplex PCR; TCRdb keeps in-frame clones, though not all of them. The sample gives about 5,800 clones, 31% of which show up once; 16% is in the top ten. This clone was found a few times. What it binds is unknown. Sequencing of dividing CFSE-low cells from the MLR defined alloreactive TCRbeta sequences. Stimulators were graft donor PBMCs, splenocytes, lymph-node cells, or third-party PBMCs for pre-transplant recipient cells.

This rearrangement joins TRBV7-9 to TRBJ2-5; no reliable D call. The sequence was collected from a human patient who received a liver transplant. A subset of T cells may come from the graft donor. Source material: CD4+ T cells from cultured PBMCs. CDR3 amino acids: CASSFLGSQETQYF. The DNA of the CDR3 is TGTGCCAGCAGCTTCCTTGGCAGCCAAGAGACCCAGTACTTC.